The 5 T cell receptor beta chains in this list originate from one sample, sequenced in a study of T cell repertoires in cytomegalovirus infection (dated by TCRdb to about 2019). TCRdb names Illumina HiSeq 1500 as the instrument used. TCRdb's own reprocessing of the public reads used fastp at Q25 and MiXCR and kept productive beta chains. Each CDR3 protein gets just one entry, which takes the most common genes and DNA from the rows behind it. Within this sample are approximately 1,000,000 distinct CDR3 sequences, with approximately 31% of them counted one time only. Around an eighth of the sample is in the top ten clones. These receptors are not linked to any known antigen. In light of the paper, this sample's treatment or condition label describes: in vitro stimulation with specific CMV peptide epitopes to enrich CMV-specific T cells. Sequencing used cultured CD8+ T cells from PBMCs, obtained from culture after CMV antigen stimulation. Receptor source: a human donor in good health (CMV status not recorded). Some clones in this sample may be carry-over from other donors' samples.

A few counts support this clonotype. The V gene is TRBV27, the J gene TRBJ2-1, with D possibly called TRBD1 or TRBD2 (6 bases each). This CDR3 is built from 16 residues. The ends were cut back, 1 base at V and 5 bases at J, with 15 bases in the middle. Germline CDR1 and CDR2: MNHEY and SMNVEV (reference sequence). The CDR3 coding sequence is TGTGCCAGCAGTTTATTTGGGGGGCTACCTAACAATGAGCAGTTCTTC. As protein: CASSLFGGLPNNEQFF.

Many counts were recorded for this clonotype. The gene calls are TRBV10-3 and TRBJ1-2; 9 positions agree with TRBD1. CDR3 size: 14 residues. Germline lookup yields CDR1 ENHRY and CDR2 SYGVKD. CDR3 nucleotide sequence: TGTGCTCATCGGAGGGACAGGGTTAACTATGGCTACACCTTC. Protein sequence: CAHRRDRVNYGYTF.

This clonotype was detected only a few times. V is TRBV5-1 and J is TRBJ1-1; TRBD1 agrees at 7 bases. Germline V gene sequence: CDR1 SGHRS, CDR2 YFSETQ. Losses at the gene ends were 2 bases for V and 6 bases for J; bases not matched to a gene: 13. This CDR3 has 16 residues. The CDR3 here is CASSLSVLTGEAEAFF. In DNA, the CDR3 is TGCGCCAGCAGCTTATCCGTTTTAACAGGGGAGGCTGAAGCTTTCTTT.

The sample holds a few counts of this clonotype. CDR3 residues: CASSIHGQGVINEKLFF. In nucleotides, the CDR3 is TGTGCCAGCAGTATTCACGGACAGGGGGTAATTAATGAAAAACTGTTTTTT. The genes are TRBV27 and TRBJ1-4; 10 bases line up with TRBD1. The CDR3 spans 17 residues. Germline values: CDR1 MNHEY, CDR2 SMNVEV (reference sequence). V lost 5 bases, J lost 4 bases, and 10 bases stayed unmatched.

This clonotype was recorded a few times. This chain links TRBV2 with TRBJ1-2, with TRBD1 as a possible D gene (6 bases). The V gene lost 1 base and the J gene lost 6 bases, with 18 bases spanning the gap. CDR3 size: 16 residues. The germline V gene has CDR1 SNHLY and CDR2 FYNNEI. The DNA for the CDR3 is TGTGCCAGCAGTGAAGTCGCAGGGGACGCGATAAATGGCTACACCTTC. Its protein is CASSEVAGDAINGYTF.